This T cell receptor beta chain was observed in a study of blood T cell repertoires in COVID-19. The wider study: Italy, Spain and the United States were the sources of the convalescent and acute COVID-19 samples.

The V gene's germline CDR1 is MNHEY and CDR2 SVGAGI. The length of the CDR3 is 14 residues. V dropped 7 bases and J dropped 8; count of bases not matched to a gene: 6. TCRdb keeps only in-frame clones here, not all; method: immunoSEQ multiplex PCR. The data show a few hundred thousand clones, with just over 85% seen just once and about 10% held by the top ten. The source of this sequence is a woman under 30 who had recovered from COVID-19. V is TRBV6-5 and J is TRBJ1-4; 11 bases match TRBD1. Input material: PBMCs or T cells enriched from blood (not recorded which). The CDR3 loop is CASKPGQGVEKLFF. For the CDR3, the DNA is TGTGCCAGCAAGCCGGGACAGGGGGTGGAAAAACTGTTTTTT.